Below, one T cell receptor beta chain is given with its context. What it recognizes is unknown. The data were obtained in a study of T cell responses to AZD1222 COVID-19 vaccine. Study-level points and caveats: Baseline seropositives among AZD1222 recipients totaled only 5 to 7. Clonal diversity was possibly underestimated, and white British individuals and females predominated among donors. Nearly half of unique spike-specific TCRs reportedly avoided B.1.351 and B.1.1.7 mutated regions.

Sequenced by immunoSEQ multiplex PCR; TCRdb stores in-frame clones only, minus some. Of roughly 70,000 clones listed, 86% were seen once; the top ten hold roughly 2.7%. The sample consisted of peripheral blood, taken on day 0 of AZD1222 vaccination. This TCR came from an adult in good health.

As DNA, the CDR3 is TGCGCCAGCAGCTTGGGGGGACACTCAACTAATGAAAAACTGTTTTTT. This translates into CASSLGGHSTNEKLFF. V is TRBV5-1 and J is TRBJ1-4, with TRBD1 as a possible D gene (6 bases). CDR3 size: 16 residues. In germline, CDR1 is SGHRS, CDR2 YFSETQ. V dropped 0 bases and J dropped 0 bases, with 9 bases sitting between them.